This TCR beta chain was captured by sequencing in a study of early T cells in non-severe SARS-CoV-2 infection. In the study overall: Unpaired chains resulted from sequencing bulk RNA of unsorted whole blood.

CDR1 and CDR2 from the germline V gene are SQVTM and ANQGSEA. This CDR3 contains 15 residues. The V segment lost 6 bases and the J segment 1 base; nucleotides outside the gene matches: 7. Points from the study as a whole: VDJdb matches were skewed toward anti-spike CD8 T cell responses.

Molecules of cDNA were individually given unique molecular identifiers that were attached to them. Via MiXCR, TCRdb re-called the 5' RACE reads, giving one row per CDR3 protein. The sample lists roughly 100,000 distinct CDR3 sequences, about an eighth seen once, with about 6.2% in the top ten. With regard to this clonotype: Its antigen is not identified.

The TCR comes from an adult who was a healthcare worker with PCR-confirmed SARS-CoV-2 infection or an uninfected control (not recorded which). Sample: whole blood. The rearrangement uses TRBV29-1 and TRBJ1-3; 9 nucleotides match TRBD1. CDR3 bases: TGCAGCGTGGCACCACAGGGGGCATCTGGAAACACCATATATTTT. Its protein is CSVAPQGASGNTIYF.